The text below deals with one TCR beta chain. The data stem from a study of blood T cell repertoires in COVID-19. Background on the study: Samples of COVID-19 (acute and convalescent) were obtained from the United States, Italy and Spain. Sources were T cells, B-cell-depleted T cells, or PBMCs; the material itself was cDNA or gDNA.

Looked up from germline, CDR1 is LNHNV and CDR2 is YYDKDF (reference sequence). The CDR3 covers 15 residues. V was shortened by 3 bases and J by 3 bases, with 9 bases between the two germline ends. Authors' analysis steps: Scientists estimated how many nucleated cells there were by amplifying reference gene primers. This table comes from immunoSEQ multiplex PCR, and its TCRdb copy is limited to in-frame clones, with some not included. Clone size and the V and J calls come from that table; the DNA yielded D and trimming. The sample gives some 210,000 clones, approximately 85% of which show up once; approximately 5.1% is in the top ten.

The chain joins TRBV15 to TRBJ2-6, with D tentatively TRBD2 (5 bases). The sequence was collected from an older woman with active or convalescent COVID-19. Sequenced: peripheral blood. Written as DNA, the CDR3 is TGTGCCACCAGCAGCCGGGGTGTTGGGGCCAACGTCCTGACTTTC. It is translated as CATSSRGVGANVLTF.